Below, 15 T cell receptor beta chains from the same sample are listed, as sequenced in a study of CD8 T cells in Susac syndrome. RNA totalling roughly 0.5 to 1 ug underwent reverse transcription with random hexamers. TCRdb used MiXCR to reprocess the immunoSEQ multiplex PCR reads, holding one entry per CDR3 protein. The sample lists some 260,000 distinct CDR3 sequences; 85% to 95% were seen once. Sequenced: CD4+ T cells from PBMCs. These receptors all stem from a human donor with multiple sclerosis.

The chain uses TRBV12-3 or TRBV12-4 and TRBJ2-5; 9 nucleotides match TRBD1. The CDR3 loop spans 15 amino acids. Unmatched junction bases numbered 8, after V lost 5 bases and J lost 4 bases. The CDR3 DNA reads TGTGCCAGCAGTCAAACAGGGGGCAGCGGAGAGACCCAGTACTTC. Translated: CASSQTGGSGETQYF.

The chain is built from TRBV3-1 and TRBJ2-5; D is unclear. V was pared by 1 base and J by 3 bases, with 12 bases between. The germline gives CDR1 LGHDT, CDR2 YNNKEL (reference sequence). This CDR3 is built from 15 residues. The CDR3 here is CASSQAHRREETQYF. Written as DNA, the CDR3 is TGTGCCAGCAGCCAAGCGCACCGGAGAGAAGAGACCCAGTACTTC.

The V call is TRBV2, the J call TRBJ2-1; 9 bases fit TRBD1. V was pared by 5 bases and J by 1 base, with 3 bases of the junction left unmatched. Germline assignment: CDR1 SNHLY and CDR2 FYNNEI. This CDR3 spans 15 amino acids. The CDR3 here is CASSRDRESYNEQFF. The CDR3 nucleotides read TGTGCCAGCAGTCGGGACAGGGAGTCCTACAATGAGCAGTTCTTC.

This chain links TRBV30 with TRBJ2-1; D call uncertain. Deletions cut 3 bases from V and 5 bases from J, with 11 bases between. The germline CDR1 and CDR2 sequences are GTSNPN and SVGIG (reference sequence). The CDR3 has 13 amino acids. CDR3 sequence: CAWSGQLNNEQFF. The DNA of the CDR3 is TGTGCCTGGAGCGGGCAGCTGAACAATGAGCAGTTCTTC.

This rearrangement joins TRBV6-1 to TRBJ1-1; 9 bases map to TRBD1. The CDR3 has 16 residues. V dropped 7 bases and J dropped 3; count of bases not matched to a gene: 12. Germline V gene sequence: CDR1 MNHNS, CDR2 SASEGT. This chain's CDR3 is CASTLGGGQGHTEAFF. CDR3 nucleotide sequence: TGTGCCAGCACACTCGGCGGGGGACAGGGCCACACTGAAGCTTTCTTT.

The genes are TRBV18 and TRBJ1-2, with TRBD1 matching over 8 bases. Losses at the gene ends were 5 bases for V and 0 bases for J; bases not matched to a gene: 2. The CDR3 contains 14 residues. Germline V lookup: CDR1 KGHSH, CDR2 LQKENI. The CDR3 spells CASSTGQANYGYTF. Written as DNA, the CDR3 is TGTGCCAGCTCAACGGGACAGGCTAACTATGGCTACACCTTC.

The V call is TRBV5-1, the J call TRBJ2-7; 14 positions agree with TRBD2. The CDR3 consists of 15 residues. The germline V gene has CDR1 SGHRS and CDR2 YFSETQ. The junction had 5 bases not matched to a gene; V was cut back by 4 bases and J by 5 bases. CDR3 in DNA: TGCGCCAGCAGCATACCGGGACTAGCGGGAGACGAGCAGTACGTC. Translated: CASSIPGLAGDEQYV.

The rearrangement joins TRBV19 to TRBJ2-7; D ambiguous. Germline lookup yields CDR1 LNHDA and CDR2 SQIVND (reference sequence). Trimming removed 5 bases from V and 0 bases from J, with 2 bases in between. There are 11 residues in the CDR3. CDR3 amino acids: CASSGSYEQYF. The CDR3 nucleotides are TGTGCCAGTAGTGGCTCCTACGAGCAGTACTTC.

The chain recombines TRBV18 with TRBJ1-1; D unclear. Trimming left V 3 bases short and J 0 bases short, with 5 bases between. Per germline, CDR1 KGHSH and CDR2 LQKENI. CDR3 size: 13 residues. CDR3 nucleotide sequence: TGTGCCAGCTCACCTGATATGAACACTGAAGCTTTCTTT. This translates into CASSPDMNTEAFF. Based on the CDR3 plus reference TRBV18 and TRBJ1-1, the full variable domain is NAGVMQNPRHLVRRRGQEARLRCSPMKGHSHVYWYRQLPEEGLKFMVYLQKENIIDESGMPKERFSAEFPKEGPSILRIQQVVRGDSAAYFCASSPDMNTEAFFGQGTRLTVV.

This chain connects TRBV2 to TRBJ1-5, with D unresolved. Germline values: CDR1 SNHLY, CDR2 FYNNEI. The CDR3 spans 15 residues. With 11 bases removed from V and 0 bases from J, the gap between germline ends came to 17 bases. The CDR3 DNA sequence: TGTGCCTCAGCTCCCCCCGGGGATAGCAATCAGCCCCAGCATTTT. Translated, it gives CASAPPGDSNQPQHF.

The chain links TRBV20-1 to TRBJ2-6; weak D call: TRBD2 (5 bases). The CDR3 spans 14 residues. Germline CDR1 is DFQATT and CDR2 is SNEGSKA (reference sequence). Trimming stripped 6 bases from V and 1 base from J, with 10 bases between. CDR3 protein: CSAPPGSGANVLTF. CDR3 bases: TGCAGTGCCCCACCGGGATCTGGGGCCAACGTCCTGACTTTC.

The chain couples TRBV6-1 to TRBJ1-2, with D possibly being TRBD1 (5 bases). The CDR3 loop spans 14 amino acids. Trimming took off 4 bases at V and 2 bases at J, with 11 bases between the two ends. From germline, CDR1 is MNHNS and CDR2 SASEGT. This chain's CDR3 is CASSVAPGNYGYTF. The CDR3 DNA reads as TGTGCCAGCAGTGTAGCCCCAGGGAACTATGGCTACACCTTC.

This clonotype appeared once. The J gene is TRBJ2-1, the V gene TRBV5-8; no definite D call. Germline CDR1 SGHTS, CDR2 YDEGEE. The CDR3 totals 13 residues. V lost 3 bases and J lost 4, with 8 bases in between. The CDR3 region has the DNA TGTGCCAGCAGCTGGACGGAGTACAATGAGCAGTTCTTC. This gives the protein CASSWTEYNEQFF.

The chain links TRBV7-7 to TRBJ1-4, with a possible D match to TRBD1 (5 bases). The V end lost 4 bases, the J end lost 8 bases, and 17 bases lay between the germline ends. The length of the CDR3 is 15 residues. Germline values: CDR1 SSHAT, CDR2 FNYEAQ (reference sequence). CDR3 loop: CASSSSDNKDEKLFF. CDR3 DNA: TGTGCCAGCAGCTCCTCGGACAACAAAGACGAAAAACTGTTTTTT.

This clonotype was observed once. The V call is TRBV5-1, the J call TRBJ2-5; D perhaps matches TRBD1 (6 bases). The germline CDR1 and CDR2 sequences are SGHRS and YFSETQ. CDR3 length equals 13 residues. V lost 1 base and J 5 bases, leaving 9 bases between the germline ends. CDR3 sequence: CASSLTGLETQYF. Written as DNA, the CDR3 is TGCGCCAGCAGCTTGACAGGGCTGGAGACCCAGTACTTC. The variable domain in full, completed from reference TRBV5-1 and TRBJ2-5, reads KAGVTQTPRYLIKTRGQQVTLSCSPISGHRSVSWYQQTPGQGLQFLFEYFSETQRNKGNFPGRFSGRQFSNSRSEMNVSTLELGDSALYLCASSLTGLETQYFGPGTRLLVL.